This T cell receptor (beta chain) emerged from a study of neurological immune-mediated disorders. Study-wide points: None of the CDR3 amino acid sequences of expanded clones were shared across subjects, and this suggested private repertoires in all groups.

This clonotype was detected ten times or more. Its antigen is not identified. As to time point: longitudinal time-point 1 (baseline). The unsorted libraries were prepared from 2 million PBMCs (stored at -80 C). CDR1 and CDR2 (germline): SGDLS, YYNGEE. Trimming removed 5 bases at V and 6 bases at J, with 12 bases between. This CDR3 has 12 amino acids. Each TCR transcript was tagged with a 10-nucleotide random UMI during 5'RACE. In TCRdb, the 5' RACE reads were re-called with MiXCR into one record per CDR3 protein. The data show about 60,000 distinct CDR3 sequences, around 10% seen once. The sequence came from a male donor with HTLV-1-associated myelopathy (HAM/TSP). Sequenced sample: PBMCs. The rearrangement uses TRBV9 and TRBJ2-7; a weak D match, TRBD2 (5 bases). CDR3 coding DNA: TGTGCCAGCAGGGACGGCCGGGGCGAGCAGTACTTC. It specifies CASRDGRGEQYF.